This T cell receptor beta chain appears in the sequencing data of a study of T-cell memory formation after mild COVID-19. Study summary: Across donors, TCR clusters were largely donor specific.

Study findings and constraints: Mainly CM and EM harbored the contracting CD4+ clones; mainly EMRA harbored the CD8+ ones.

As to this clonotype: Its cognate antigen is unknown.

One entry per CDR3 protein results from TCRdb running MiXCR on the 5' RACE reads. The sample lists some 120,000 distinct CDR3 sequences; approximately 16% were seen once. Germline assignment: CDR1 MNHEY and CDR2 SMNVEV (reference sequence). The V and J ends lost 5 bases and 7 bases, in that order; junction bases with no gene match: 5. This CDR3 has 12 residues. V and J are TRBV27 and TRBJ2-7; 7 bases are shared with TRBD2. The receptor comes from an adult woman who had mild COVID-19 (a few samples of this study predate the infection). Cell type and time point are not known. Material: PBMCs or a T cell subset sorted from them (not recorded which). The CDR3 region is CASSRLAGEQYF. The CDR3 region has the DNA TGTGCCAGCAGTCGACTAGCTGGGGAGCAGTACTTC.